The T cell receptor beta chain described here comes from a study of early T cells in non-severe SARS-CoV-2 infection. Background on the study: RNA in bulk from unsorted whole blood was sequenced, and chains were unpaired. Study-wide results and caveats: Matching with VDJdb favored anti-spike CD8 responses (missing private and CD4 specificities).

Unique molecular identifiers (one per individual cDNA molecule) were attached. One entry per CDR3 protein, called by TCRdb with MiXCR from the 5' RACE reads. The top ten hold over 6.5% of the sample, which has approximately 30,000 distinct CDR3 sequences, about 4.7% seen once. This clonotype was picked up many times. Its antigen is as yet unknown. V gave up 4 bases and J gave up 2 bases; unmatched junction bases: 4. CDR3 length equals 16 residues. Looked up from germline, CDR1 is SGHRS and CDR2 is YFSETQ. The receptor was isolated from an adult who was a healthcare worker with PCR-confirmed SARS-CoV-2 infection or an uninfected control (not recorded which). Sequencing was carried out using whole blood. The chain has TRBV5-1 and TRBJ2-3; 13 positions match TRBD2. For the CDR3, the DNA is TGCGCCAGCAGCCCGGGACTAGCGGGACTCACAGATACGCAGTATTTT. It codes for CASSPGLAGLTDTQYF.